This TCR beta chain stems from a study of cytomegalovirus exposure and HLA in healthy donors. Study observations and caveats: Rates of TCR association differed by HLA locus in a later analysis, with DRB1 highest and HLA-C lowest.

Vbeta (60) and Jbeta (13) primers were used in the PCR. Sequencing used immunoSEQ multiplex PCR; TCRdb keeps in-frame clones, though not all of them. The sample records some 170,000 clones, roughly 80% being singletons. From germline, CDR1 is SGDLS and CDR2 YYNGEE. Trimming pared 4 bases from V and 2 bases from J, leaving 18 bases between. This CDR3 has 16 residues. Comments on this clone: Its antigen is still unknown.

Sequencing was performed on PBMCs. This TCR derives from a girl aged 2 to 10 in good health and CMV-seropositive. The chain couples TRBV9 to TRBJ2-5; D perhaps matches TRBD2 (6 bases). CDR3 residues: CASSPRWLAPQETQYF. For the CDR3, the DNA is TGTGCCAGCAGCCCCCGCTGGCTAGCGCCTCAAGAGACCCAGTACTTC. Full variable domain (rest looked up from reference TRBV9 and TRBJ2-5): DSGVTQTPKHLITATGQRVTLRCSPRSGDLSVYWYQQSLDQGLQFLIQYYNGEERAKGNILERFSAQQFPDLHSELNLSSLELGDSALYFCASSPRWLAPQETQYFGPGTRLLVL.